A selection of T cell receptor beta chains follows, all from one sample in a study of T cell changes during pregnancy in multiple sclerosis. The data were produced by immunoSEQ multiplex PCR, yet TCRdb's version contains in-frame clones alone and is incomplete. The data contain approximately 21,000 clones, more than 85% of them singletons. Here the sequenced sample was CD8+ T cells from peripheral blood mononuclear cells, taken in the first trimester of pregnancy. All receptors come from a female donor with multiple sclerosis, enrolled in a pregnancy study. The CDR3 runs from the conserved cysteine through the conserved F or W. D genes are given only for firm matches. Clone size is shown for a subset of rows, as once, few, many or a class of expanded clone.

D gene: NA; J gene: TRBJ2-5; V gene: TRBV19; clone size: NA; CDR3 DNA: TGTGCCAGTAGTACAGGGTATGGAGAGACCCAGTACTTC; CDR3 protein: CASSTGYGETQYF
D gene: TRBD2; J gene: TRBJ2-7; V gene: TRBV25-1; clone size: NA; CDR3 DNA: TGTGCCAGCAGTCTCGGGGAGGGCGAGCAGTACTTC; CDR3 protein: CASSLGEGEQYF
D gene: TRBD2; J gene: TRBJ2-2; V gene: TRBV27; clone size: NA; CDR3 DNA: TGTGCCAGCAGTCCCCTCTCCCCTGGGCGGGAGTCTGTCACCGGGGAGCTGTTTTTT; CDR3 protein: CASSPLSPGRESVTGELFF
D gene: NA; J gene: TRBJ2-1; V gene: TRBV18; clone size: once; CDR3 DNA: TGTGCCAGCTCACGAGGCAATGAGCAGTTCTTC; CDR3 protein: CASSRGNEQFF
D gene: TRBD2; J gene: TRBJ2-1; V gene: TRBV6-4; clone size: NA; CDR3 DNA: TGTGCCAGCAGTGGGACTAGCGGGAGTTACAATGAGCAGTTCTTC; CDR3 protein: CASSGTSGSYNEQFF
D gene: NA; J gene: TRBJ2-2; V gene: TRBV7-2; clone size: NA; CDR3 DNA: TGTGCCAGCAGTCCCTTCTTAGCGTCCGGGGAGCTGTTTTTT; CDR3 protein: CASSPFLASGELFF
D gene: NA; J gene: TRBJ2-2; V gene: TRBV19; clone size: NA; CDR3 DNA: TGTGCCAGTAGTGCCACAGAGACCGGGGAGCTGTTTTTT; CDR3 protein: CASSATETGELFF
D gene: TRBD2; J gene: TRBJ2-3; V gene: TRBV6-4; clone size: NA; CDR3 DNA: TGTGCCAGCAGTGAACTAGCGGGAGGGCCAGATACGCAGTATTTT; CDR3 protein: CASSELAGGPDTQYF
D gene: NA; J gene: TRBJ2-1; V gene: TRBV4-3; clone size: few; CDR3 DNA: TGCGCCAGCAGCCAAGAGGTTGAAACGGGCTACAATGAGCAGTTCTTC; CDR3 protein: CASSQEVETGYNEQFF
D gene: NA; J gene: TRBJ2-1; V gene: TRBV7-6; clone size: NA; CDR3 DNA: TGTGCCAGCAGCTTCGAGGAAGACAATGAGCAGTTCTTC; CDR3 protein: CASSFEEDNEQFF
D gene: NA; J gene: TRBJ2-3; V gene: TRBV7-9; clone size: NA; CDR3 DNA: TGTGCCAGCAGCCGCGGCGGAAACACAGATACGCAGTATTTT; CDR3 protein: CASSRGGNTDTQYF
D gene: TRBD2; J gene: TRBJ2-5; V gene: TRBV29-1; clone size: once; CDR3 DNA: TGCAGCGTTTATGGGACTATATGGAACCAAGAGACCCAGTACTTC; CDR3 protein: CSVYGTIWNQETQYF
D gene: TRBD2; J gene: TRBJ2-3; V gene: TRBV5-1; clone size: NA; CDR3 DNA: TGCGCCAGCAGCTTAACTAGCGGGGGCACAGATACGCAGTATTTT; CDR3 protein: CASSLTSGGTDTQYF
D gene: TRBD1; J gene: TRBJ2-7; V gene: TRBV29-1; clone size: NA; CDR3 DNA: TGCAGCGTAACAGGGGGCGCGAGAAACGAGCAGTACTTC; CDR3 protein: CSVTGGARNEQYF
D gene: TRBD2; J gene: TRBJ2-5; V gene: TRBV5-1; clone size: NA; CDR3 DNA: TGCGCCAGCAGTCCGCGGACTAGCGGAGTTCAAGAGACCCAGTACTTC; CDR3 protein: CASSPRTSGVQETQYF
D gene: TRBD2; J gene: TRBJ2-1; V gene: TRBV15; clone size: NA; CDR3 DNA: TGTGCCACCAGCAGACCTAGCATTGCGGGAGTGTCTGAGCAGTTCTTC; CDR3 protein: CATSRPSIAGVSEQFF
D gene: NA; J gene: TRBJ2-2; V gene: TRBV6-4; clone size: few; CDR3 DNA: TGTGCCAGCAGTGATGGGCCGGACACCGGGGAGCTGTTTTTT; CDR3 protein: CASSDGPDTGELFF
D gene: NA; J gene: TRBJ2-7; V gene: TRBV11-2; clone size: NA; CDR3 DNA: TGTGCCAGCAGACACAGGGTCAACTCCTACGAGCAGTACTTC; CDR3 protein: CASRHRVNSYEQYF
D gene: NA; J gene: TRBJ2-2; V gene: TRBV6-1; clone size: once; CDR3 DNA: TGTGCCAGCAGTGTGATAGCTGGGGGGGAGCTGTTTTTT; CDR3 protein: CASSVIAGGELFF
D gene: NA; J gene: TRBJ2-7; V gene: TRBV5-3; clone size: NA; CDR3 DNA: TGTGCCAGAAGCAAAAAAAGACAAGACTACGAGCAGTACTTC; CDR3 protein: CARSKKRQDYEQYF
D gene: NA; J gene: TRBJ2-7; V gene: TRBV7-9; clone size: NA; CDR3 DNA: TGTGCCAGCAGCTCCGTGGGGCTTCGCGAGCAGTACTTC; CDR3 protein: CASSSVGLREQYF
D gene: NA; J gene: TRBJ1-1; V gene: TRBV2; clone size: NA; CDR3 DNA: TGTGCCAGCAGTAATGGGACACGGCCGAACACTGAAGCTTTCTTT; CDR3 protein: CASSNGTRPNTEAFF
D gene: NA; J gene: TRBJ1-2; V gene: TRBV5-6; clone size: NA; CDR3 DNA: TGTGCCAGCAGCTTAGCTTATGGCTACACCTTC; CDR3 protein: CASSLAYGYTF
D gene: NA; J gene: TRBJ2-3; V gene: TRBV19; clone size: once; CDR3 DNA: TGTGCCAGACGTATAGCCGCGGCGGGAGATACGCAGTATTTT; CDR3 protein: CARRIAAAGDTQYF
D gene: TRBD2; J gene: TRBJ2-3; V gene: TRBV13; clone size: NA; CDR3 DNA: TGTGCCAGCAGCTCTAGACTAGCGGGATGGTCAGATACGCAGTATTTT; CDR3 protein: CASSSRLAGWSDTQYF
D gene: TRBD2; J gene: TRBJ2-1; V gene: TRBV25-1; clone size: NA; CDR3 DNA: TGTGCCAGCAGTGAATTTGGCGGGAGGGCCCGGGATGAGCAGTTCTTC; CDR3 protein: CASSEFGGRARDEQFF
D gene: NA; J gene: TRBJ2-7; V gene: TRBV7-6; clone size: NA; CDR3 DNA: TGTGCCAGCAGCTTAGTTGGTACAGAGCACTCCTACGAGCAGTACTTC; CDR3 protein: CASSLVGTEHSYEQYF
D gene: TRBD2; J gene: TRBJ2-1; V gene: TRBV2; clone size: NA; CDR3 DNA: TGTGCCAGCAGCGAGGGGACTAGCGGGAATGAGCAGTTCTTC; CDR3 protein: CASSEGTSGNEQFF
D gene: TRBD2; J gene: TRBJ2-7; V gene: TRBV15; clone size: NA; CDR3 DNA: TGTGCCACCAGCAGCCCAAGGACTAGCGGGTTGTCCTACGAGCAGTACTTC; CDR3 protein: CATSSPRTSGLSYEQYF
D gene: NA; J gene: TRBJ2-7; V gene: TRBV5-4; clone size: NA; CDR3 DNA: TGTGCCAGCAGCTCCAGCTCCTACGAGCAGTACTTC; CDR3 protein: CASSSSSYEQYF
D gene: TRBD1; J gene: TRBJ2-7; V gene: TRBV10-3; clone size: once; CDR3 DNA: TGTGCCATCAGGGCGGGACAGGATTACGAGCAGTACTTC; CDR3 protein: CAIRAGQDYEQYF
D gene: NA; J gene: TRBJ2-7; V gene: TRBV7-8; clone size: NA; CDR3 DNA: TGTGCCAGCAGCTCTACCGCCTCTAGCGACTCCACCTACGAGCAGTACTTC; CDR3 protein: CASSSTASSDSTYEQYF
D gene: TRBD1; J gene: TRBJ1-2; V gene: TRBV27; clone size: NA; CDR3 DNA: TGTGCCAGCAGCCCACAGGGGTTCTATGGCTACACCTTC; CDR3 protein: CASSPQGFYGYTF
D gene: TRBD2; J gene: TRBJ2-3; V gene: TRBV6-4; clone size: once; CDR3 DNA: TGTGCCAGCAGGCGAGGAGTCGCGGGAGGGGGAGATACGCAGTATTTT; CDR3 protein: CASRRGVAGGGDTQYF
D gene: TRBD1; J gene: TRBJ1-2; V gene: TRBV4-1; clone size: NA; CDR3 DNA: TGCGCCAGCAGCCACCCGACAGGGGAGGGCTACACCTTC; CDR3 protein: CASSHPTGEGYTF
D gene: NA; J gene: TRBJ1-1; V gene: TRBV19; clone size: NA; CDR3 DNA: TGTGCCAGTAGTTCAGGTGGGAGCGCTGAAGCTTTCTTT; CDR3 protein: CASSSGGSAEAFF
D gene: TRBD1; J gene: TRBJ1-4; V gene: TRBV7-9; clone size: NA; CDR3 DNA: TGTGCCAGCAGCTCATCTAGACAGGGGGCGACTGAAAAACTGTTTTTT; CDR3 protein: CASSSSRQGATEKLFF
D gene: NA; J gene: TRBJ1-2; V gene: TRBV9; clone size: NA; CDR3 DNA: TGTGCCAGCAGCCCCGTATCAGGGACTAACTATGGCTACACCTTC; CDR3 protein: CASSPVSGTNYGYTF
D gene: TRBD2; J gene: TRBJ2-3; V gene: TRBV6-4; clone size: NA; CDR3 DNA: TGTGCCAGCAGTGACATAGCGGGAAGCACAGATACGCAGTATTTT; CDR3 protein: CASSDIAGSTDTQYF
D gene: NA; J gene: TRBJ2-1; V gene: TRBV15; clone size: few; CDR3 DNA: TGTGCCACCAGGGGGGGTACCAATGAGCAGTTCTTC; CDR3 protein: CATRGGTNEQFF
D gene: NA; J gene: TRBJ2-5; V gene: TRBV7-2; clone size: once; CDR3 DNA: TGTGCCAGCAGCTGGTTCTTAGCGGTAGAGGGGGAGACCCAGTACTTC; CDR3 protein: CASSWFLAVEGETQYF
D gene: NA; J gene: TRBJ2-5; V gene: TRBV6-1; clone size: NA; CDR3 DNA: TGTGCCAGCAGTGGGAGCCAAGAGACCCAGTACTTC; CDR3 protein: CASSGSQETQYF
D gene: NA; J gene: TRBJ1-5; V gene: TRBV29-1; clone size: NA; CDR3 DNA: TGCAGCGGTTCCTCTAATGGACAGACTCTTCTGGGGCCCCAGCATTTT; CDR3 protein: CSGSSNGQTLLGPQHF
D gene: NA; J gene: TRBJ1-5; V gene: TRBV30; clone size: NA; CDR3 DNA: TGTGCCTGGAGTTCAGGGCTGGGTCAGCCCCAGCATTTT; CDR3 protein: CAWSSGLGQPQHF
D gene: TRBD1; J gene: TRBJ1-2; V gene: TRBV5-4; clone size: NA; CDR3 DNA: TGTGCCAGCAGCCAGACAGGGATATATGGCTACACCTTC; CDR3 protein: CASSQTGIYGYTF
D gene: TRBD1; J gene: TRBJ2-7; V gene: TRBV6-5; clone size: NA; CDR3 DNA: TGTGCCAGCAGTTACACCTGGGACAGGGTATACGAGCAGTACTTC; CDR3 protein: CASSYTWDRVYEQYF
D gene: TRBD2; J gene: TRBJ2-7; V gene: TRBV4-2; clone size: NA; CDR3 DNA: TGTGCCAGCAGCCAAGTTAGCGGGAGGTCCTACGAGCAGTACTTC; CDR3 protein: CASSQVSGRSYEQYF
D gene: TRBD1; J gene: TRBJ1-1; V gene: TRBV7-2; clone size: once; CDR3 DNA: TGTGCCAGCAGCTTAGGGGACAGGGGATTTAACACTGAAGCTTTCTTT; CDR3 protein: CASSLGDRGFNTEAFF